Shown below are 11 T cell receptor beta chains from a single sample sequenced in a study of T cells in Graves' hyperthyroidism and ophthalmopathy. Amplification of TCR beta CDR3 regions was performed using RNA transcripts as template. First-round RT-PCR targeting the TCR CDR3 was performed with the HTBI primer set. MiXCR was run by TCRdb on the multiplex PCR reads, yielding one entry per CDR3 protein. Among about 400,000 distinct CDR3 sequences listed, more than 13% were seen once. The sequencing sample was made of blood. The origin of the receptors is a woman in her 30s with Graves' hyperthyroidism.

The chain is built from TRBV7-9 and TRBJ1-1; TRBD1 aligns across 9 bases. The V segment lost 1 base and the J segment 3 bases; nucleotides outside the gene matches: 3. CDR3 length: 15 residues. From germline, CDR1 is SEHNR and CDR2 FQNEAQ (reference sequence). The CDR3 nucleotides are TGTGCCAGCAGCTTAGGGACAGGGGCCGACACTGAAGCTTTCTTT. This codes for CASSLGTGADTEAFF.

About this clonotype itself: Just one base apart from a much larger clone, this may be a read error. The conserved closing phenylalanine or tryptophan is absent in this CDR3, likely reflecting a read error. The chain uses TRBV28 and TRBJ2-5, with 14 bases matching TRBD2. The CDR3 consists of 14 residues. Germline CDR1 MDHEN, CDR2 SYDVKM. With 7 bases clipped from V and 5 bases from J, the junction kept 3 bases outside the gene matches. In DNA, the CDR3 is TGTGCCAGCAAGGGGACTAGCGGGAGCGAGACCCAGTACCTC. Residues: CASKGTSGSETQYL.

This chain uses TRBV3-1 with TRBJ2-5, with TRBD2 identical over 11 bases. This CDR3 has 14 residues. CDR1 and CDR2 from the germline V gene are LGHDT and YNNKEL (reference sequence). V lost 6 bases, J lost 5 bases, and 5 bases stayed unmatched. The CDR3 sequence: CASSPSGRWETQYF. The CDR3 region has the DNA TGTGCCAGCAGTCCTAGCGGGAGGTGGGAGACCCAGTACTTC.

This clonotype was counted between two and nine times. This chain links TRBV6-1 with TRBJ2-7; TRBD1 or TRBD2 may be the D gene (5 bases each). The CDR3 runs 14 residues. Germline assignment: CDR1 MNHNS and CDR2 SASEGT. Trimming cost V 5 bases and J 0 bases, with 11 bases left between them. The CDR3 reads CASSTGTASYEQYF. For the CDR3, the DNA is TGTGCCAGCAGTACCGGGACGGCCTCCTACGAGCAGTACTTC.

This clonotype was seen only a few times. V gene TRBV24-1 combines with J gene TRBJ1-1, with D perhaps TRBD1 (6 bases). V lost 4 bases and J lost 4, with 21 bases in between. The CDR3 runs to 17 residues. The V gene's germline CDR1 is KGHDR and CDR2 SFDVKD. CDR3 in DNA: TGTGCCACCAGTGAACCACCTTACAGGGATGACTGCACTGAAGCTTTCTTT. Its protein product is CATSEPPYRDDCTEAFF.

This clonotype was recorded many times. This rearrangement joins TRBV20-1 to TRBJ1-5; D perhaps matches TRBD1 (5 bases). CDR3 size: 15 residues. Trimming cost V 5 bases and J 5 bases, with 19 bases left between them. In germline, CDR1 is DFQATT, CDR2 SNEGSKA (reference sequence). CDR3 bases: TGCAGTGCTGGACACAAGGGAGTTCGGGATCAGCCCCAGCATTTT. Translated: CSAGHKGVRDQPQHF.

This clonotype has only a few counts. The chain employs TRBV3-1 and TRBJ2-3; 9 positions match TRBD2. Germline V gene lookup returns CDR1 LGHDT and CDR2 YNNKEL (reference sequence). V shed 0 bases, J shed 6 bases, and the junction held 16 bases outside the gene matches. The CDR3 loop spans 19 amino acids. CDR3 DNA sequence: TGTGCCAGCAGCCAAGATCTAACTTTGGCGGGAGGGCCATATGATACGCAGTATTTT. Translated, it gives CASSQDLTLAGGPYDTQYF.

This clonotype was seen only a few times. The chain recombines TRBV4-1 with TRBJ2-3; 10 bases map to TRBD2. CDR3 length: 20 amino acids. Germline CDR1 MGHRA, CDR2 YSYEKL. V lost 0 bases and J lost 5; bases outside the gene matches: 17. The CDR3 here is CASSQDARGGSGRVGDTQYF. CDR3 nucleotide sequence: TGCGCCAGCAGCCAAGATGCGAGGGGCGGGAGCGGGAGGGTCGGAGATACGCAGTATTTT.

This clonotype was recorded a few times. This chain's CDR3 is CASSVPGGGPYEQYF. CDR3 in DNA: TGTGCCAGCAGCGTCCCCGGGGGGGGACCCTACGAGCAGTACTTC. The chain employs TRBV9 and TRBJ2-7, with 8 bases lining up with TRBD2. Germline CDR1 and CDR2: SGDLS and YYNGEE. J gave up 2 bases and V 2 bases, and 6 bases lay outside the gene matches. There are 15 residues in the CDR3.

This chain joins TRBV29-1 and TRBJ2-7; 10 bases align to TRBD1. The CDR3 extends over 15 amino acids. V gave up 6 bases and J gave up 2 bases; unmatched junction bases: 10. Germline V gene sequence: CDR1 SQVTM, CDR2 ANQGSEA. CDR3 in DNA: TGCAGCGTCCGGACCGGGACAGGGGCCACCTACGAGCAGTACTTC. Translating it yields CSVRTGTGATYEQYF.

Many counts were recorded for this clonotype. V usage is TRBV18 and J usage is TRBJ1-2; a weak D match, TRBD1 (5 bases). Trimming left V 3 bases short and J 6 bases short, with 14 bases between. The CDR3 sequence is 14 residues long. Germline CDR1 KGHSH, CDR2 LQKENI. The CDR3: CASSPITRVNGYTF. Here the CDR3 DNA reads TGTGCCAGCTCACCCATCACCAGGGTGAATGGCTACACCTTC.